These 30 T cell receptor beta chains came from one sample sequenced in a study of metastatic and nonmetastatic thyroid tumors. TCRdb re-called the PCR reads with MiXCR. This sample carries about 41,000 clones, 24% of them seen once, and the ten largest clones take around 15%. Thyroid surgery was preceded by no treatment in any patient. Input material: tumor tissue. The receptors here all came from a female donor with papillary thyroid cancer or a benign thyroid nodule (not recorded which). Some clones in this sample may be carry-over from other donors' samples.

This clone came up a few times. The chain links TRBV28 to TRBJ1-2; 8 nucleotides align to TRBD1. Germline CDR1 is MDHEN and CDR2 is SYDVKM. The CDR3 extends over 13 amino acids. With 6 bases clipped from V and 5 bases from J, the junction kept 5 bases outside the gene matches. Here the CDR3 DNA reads TGTGCCAGCAGCCCGGGACAGGATTATGGCTACACCTTC. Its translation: CASSPGQDYGYTF.

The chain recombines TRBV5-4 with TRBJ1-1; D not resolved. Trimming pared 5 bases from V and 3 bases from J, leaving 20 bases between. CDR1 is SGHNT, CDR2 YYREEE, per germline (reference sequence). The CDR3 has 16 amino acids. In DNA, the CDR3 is TGTGCCAGCAGAATTATGATGGGGAACAAGTACACTGAAGCTTTCTTT. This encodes CASRIMMGNKYTEAFF.

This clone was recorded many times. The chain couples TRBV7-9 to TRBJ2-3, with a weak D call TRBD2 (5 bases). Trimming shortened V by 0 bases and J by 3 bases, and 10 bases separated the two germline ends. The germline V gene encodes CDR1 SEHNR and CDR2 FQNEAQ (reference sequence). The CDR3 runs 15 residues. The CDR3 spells CASSLAGASTDTQYF. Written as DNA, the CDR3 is TGTGCCAGCAGCTTAGCGGGAGCATCAACAGATACGCAGTATTTT.

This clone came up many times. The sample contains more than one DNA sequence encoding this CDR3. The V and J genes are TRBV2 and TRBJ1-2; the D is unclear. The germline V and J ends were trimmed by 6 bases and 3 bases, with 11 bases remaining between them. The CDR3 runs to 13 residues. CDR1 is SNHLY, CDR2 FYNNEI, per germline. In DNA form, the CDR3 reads TGTGCCAGCAGCCCCGTTTTAGACTATGGCTACACCTTC. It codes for CASSPVLDYGYTF. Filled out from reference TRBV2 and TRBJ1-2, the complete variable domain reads EPEVTQTPSHQVTQMGQEVILRCVPISNHLYFYWYRQILGQKVEFLVSFYNNEISEKSEIFDDQFSVERPDGSNFTLKIRSTKLEDSAMYFCASSPVLDYGYTFGSGTRLTVV.

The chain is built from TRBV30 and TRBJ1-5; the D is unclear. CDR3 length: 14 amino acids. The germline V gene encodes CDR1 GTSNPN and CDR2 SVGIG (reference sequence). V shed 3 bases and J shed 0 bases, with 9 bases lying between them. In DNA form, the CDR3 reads TGTGCCTGGAGCCCCCTGGATAGCAATCAGCCCCAGCATTTT. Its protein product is CAWSPLDSNQPQHF.

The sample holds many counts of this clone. The chain's CDR3 is CASSHDGGGWGYTF. DNA of the CDR3: TGTGCCAGCAGCCACGACGGTGGGGGGTGGGGCTACACCTTC. The rearrangement links TRBV7-8 to TRBJ1-2; maybe TRBD1 (5 bases). Germline V gene sequence: CDR1 SGHVS, CDR2 FQNEAQ. The CDR3 extends over 14 amino acids. The V end was cut by 5 bases, the J end by 8 bases, with 18 bases between.

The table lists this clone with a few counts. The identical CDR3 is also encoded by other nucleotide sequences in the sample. The CDR3, as DNA: TGTGCCAGCAGTTACTCAACAGGGGGCTACGAGCAGTACTTC. Residues: CASSYSTGGYEQYF. The genes are TRBV6-2 or TRBV6-3 and TRBJ2-7, with 8 nucleotides matching TRBD1. Germline-derived CDR1 and CDR2 are MNHEY and SVGEGT. The CDR3 is made up of 14 amino acids. After removal of 0 bases from V and 3 bases from J, the junction contained 1 base not matched to a gene.

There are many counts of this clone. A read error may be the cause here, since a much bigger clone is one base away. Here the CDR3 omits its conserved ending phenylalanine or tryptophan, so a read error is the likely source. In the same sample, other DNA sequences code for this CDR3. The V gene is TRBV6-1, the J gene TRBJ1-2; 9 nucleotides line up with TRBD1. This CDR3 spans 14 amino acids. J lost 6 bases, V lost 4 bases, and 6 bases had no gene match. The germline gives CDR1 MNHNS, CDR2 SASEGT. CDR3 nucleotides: TGTGCCAGCAGTGGGACAGGGGAATACGATGGCTACACCCTC. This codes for CASSGTGEYDGYTL.

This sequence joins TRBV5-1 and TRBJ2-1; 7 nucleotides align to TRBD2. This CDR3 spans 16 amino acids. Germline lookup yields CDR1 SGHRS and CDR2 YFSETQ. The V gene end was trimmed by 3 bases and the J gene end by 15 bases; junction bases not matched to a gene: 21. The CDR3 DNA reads TGCGCCAGCAGCTGGAATCCGGGACTATCGGGAGAGGGAAGGTTCTTC. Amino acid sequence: CASSWNPGLSGEGRFF.

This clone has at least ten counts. The CDR3 nucleotides read TGTGCCAGCAGACAAACTAGTGTTTCCTACAATGAGCAGTTCTTC. Translation gives CASRQTSVSYNEQFF. V is TRBV7-2 and J is TRBJ2-1; D perhaps matches TRBD2 (5 bases). The germline V and J ends were trimmed by 6 bases and 1 base, with 13 bases remaining between them. Germline assignment: CDR1 SGHTA and CDR2 FQGNSA. The CDR3 is 15 residues long.

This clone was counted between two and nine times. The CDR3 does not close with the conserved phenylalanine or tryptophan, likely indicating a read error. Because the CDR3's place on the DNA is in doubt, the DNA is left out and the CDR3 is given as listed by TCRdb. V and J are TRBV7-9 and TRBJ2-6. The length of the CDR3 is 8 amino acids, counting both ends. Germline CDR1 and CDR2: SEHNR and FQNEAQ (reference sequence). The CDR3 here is CASSHRLI.

The CDR3 sequence: CASSFEKQAGVADTQYF. The CDR3 DNA reads TGTGCCAGCAGTTTCGAAAAGCAAGCGGGAGTAGCAGATACGCAGTATTTT. V usage is TRBV28 and J usage is TRBJ2-3; 8 bases agree with TRBD2. Germline V gene lookup returns CDR1 MDHEN and CDR2 SYDVKM. Trimming cost V 3 bases and J 4 bases; bases outside gene matches: 12. CDR3 length: 17 amino acids.

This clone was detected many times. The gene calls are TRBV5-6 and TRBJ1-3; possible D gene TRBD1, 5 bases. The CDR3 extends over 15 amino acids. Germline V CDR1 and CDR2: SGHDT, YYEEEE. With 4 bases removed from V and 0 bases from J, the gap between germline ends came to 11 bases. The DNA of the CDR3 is TGTGCCAGCAGCCAGGGACGGTCCTCTGGAAACACCATATATTTT. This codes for CASSQGRSSGNTIYF. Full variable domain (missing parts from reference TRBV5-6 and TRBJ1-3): DAGVTQSPTHLIKTRGQQVTLRCSPKSGHDTVSWYQQALGQGPQFIFQYYEEEERQRGNFPDRFSGHQFPNYSSELNVNALLLGDSALYLCASSQGRSSGNTIYFGEGSWLTVV.

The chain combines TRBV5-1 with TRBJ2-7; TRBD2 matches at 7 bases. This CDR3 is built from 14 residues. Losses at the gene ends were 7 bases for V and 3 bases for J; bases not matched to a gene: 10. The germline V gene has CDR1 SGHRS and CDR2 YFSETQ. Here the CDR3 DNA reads TGCGCCAGCCGGGGGGTGACTACTTACTACGAGCAGTACTTC. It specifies CASRGVTTYYEQYF.

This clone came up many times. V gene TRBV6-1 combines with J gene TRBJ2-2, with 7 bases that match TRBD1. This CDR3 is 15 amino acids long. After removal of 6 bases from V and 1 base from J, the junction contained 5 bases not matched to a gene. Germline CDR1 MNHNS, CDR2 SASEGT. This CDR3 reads CASRITGVNTGELFF. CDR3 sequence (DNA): TGTGCCAGCAGGATCACAGGGGTGAACACCGGGGAGCTGTTTTTT.

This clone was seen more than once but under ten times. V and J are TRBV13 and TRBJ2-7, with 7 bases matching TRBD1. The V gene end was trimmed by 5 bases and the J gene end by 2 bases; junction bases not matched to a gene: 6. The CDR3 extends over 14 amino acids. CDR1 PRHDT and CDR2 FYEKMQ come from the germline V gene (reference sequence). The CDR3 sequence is CASSLRQGAYEQYF. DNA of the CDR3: TGTGCCAGCAGCCTGAGACAGGGAGCCTACGAGCAGTACTTC.

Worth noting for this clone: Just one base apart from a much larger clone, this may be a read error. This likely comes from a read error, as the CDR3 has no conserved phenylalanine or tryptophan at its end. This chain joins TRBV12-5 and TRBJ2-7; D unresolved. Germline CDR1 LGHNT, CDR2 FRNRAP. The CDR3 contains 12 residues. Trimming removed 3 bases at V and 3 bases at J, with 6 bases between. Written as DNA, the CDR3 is TGTGCTAGTGGTTTAACCTTCTACGAGCAGTACCTC. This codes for CASGLTFYEQYL.

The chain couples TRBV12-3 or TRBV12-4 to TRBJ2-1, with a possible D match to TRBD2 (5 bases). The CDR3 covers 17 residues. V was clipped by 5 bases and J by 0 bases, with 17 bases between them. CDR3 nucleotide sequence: TGTGCCAGCAGTCCCTCAGCGCGGGCCTACTCCTACAATGAGCAGTTCTTC. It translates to CASSPSARAYSYNEQFF.

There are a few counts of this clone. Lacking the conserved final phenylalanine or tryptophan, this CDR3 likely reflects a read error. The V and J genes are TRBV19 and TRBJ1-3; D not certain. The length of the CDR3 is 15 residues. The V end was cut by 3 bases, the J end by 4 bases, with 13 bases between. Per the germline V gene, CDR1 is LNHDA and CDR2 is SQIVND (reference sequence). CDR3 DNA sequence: TGTGCCAGTAGTATCGGGTACACGGCGGGAAACACCATATATTCT. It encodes CASSIGYTAGNTIYS.

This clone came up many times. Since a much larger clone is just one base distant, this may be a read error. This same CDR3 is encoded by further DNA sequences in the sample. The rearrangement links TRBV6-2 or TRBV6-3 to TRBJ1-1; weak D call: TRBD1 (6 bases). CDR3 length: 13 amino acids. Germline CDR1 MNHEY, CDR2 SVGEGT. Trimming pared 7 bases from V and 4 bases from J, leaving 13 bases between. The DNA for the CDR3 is TGTGCCAGCACTCAGGCCAGGGGCACTGAAGCTTTCTTT. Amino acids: CASTQARGTEAFF.

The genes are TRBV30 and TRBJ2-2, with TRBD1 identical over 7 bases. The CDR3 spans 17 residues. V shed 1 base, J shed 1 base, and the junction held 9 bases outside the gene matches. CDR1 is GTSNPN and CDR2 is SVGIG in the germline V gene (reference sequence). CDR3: CAWSADREEVNTGELFF. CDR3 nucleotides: TGTGCCTGGAGTGCAGACAGGGAAGAGGTGAACACCGGGGAGCTGTTTTTT.

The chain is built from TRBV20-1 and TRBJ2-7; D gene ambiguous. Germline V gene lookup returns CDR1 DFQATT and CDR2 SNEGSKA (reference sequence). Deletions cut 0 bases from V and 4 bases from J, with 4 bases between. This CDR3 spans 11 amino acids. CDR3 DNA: TGCAGTGCTAGAGAACAGTACGAGCAGTACTTC. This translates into CSAREQYEQYF.

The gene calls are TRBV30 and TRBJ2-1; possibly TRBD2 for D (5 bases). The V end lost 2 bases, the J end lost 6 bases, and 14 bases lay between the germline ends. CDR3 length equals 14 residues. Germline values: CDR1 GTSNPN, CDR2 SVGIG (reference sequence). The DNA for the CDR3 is TGTGCCTGGAGTCCAGGATCGGGGAGCAATGAGCAGTTCTTC. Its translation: CAWSPGSGSNEQFF.

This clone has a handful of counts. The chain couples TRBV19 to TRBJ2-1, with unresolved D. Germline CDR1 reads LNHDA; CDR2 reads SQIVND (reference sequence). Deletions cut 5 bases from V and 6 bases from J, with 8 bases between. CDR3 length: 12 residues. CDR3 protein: CASSQPFNEQFF. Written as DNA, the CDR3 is TGTGCCAGTAGTCAACCTTTCAATGAGCAGTTCTTC.

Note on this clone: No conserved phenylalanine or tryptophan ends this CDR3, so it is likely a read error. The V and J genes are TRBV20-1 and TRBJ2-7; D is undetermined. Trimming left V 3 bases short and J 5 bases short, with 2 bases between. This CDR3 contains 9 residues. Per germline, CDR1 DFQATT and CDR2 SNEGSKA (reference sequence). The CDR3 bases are TGCAGTGCTAGTCACGAGCAGTACTCC. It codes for CSASHEQYS.

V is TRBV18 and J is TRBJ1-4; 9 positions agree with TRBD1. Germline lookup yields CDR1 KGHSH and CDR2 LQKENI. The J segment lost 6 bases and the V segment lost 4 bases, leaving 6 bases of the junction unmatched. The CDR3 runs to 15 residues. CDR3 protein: CASSLDRGMDEKLFF. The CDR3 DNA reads TGTGCCAGCTCACTCGACAGGGGGATGGATGAAAAACTGTTTTTT. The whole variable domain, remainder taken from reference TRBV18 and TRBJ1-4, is NAGVMQNPRHLVRRRGQEARLRCSPMKGHSHVYWYRQLPEEGLKFMVYLQKENIIDESGMPKERFSAEFPKEGPSILRIQQVVRGDSAAYFCASSLDRGMDEKLFFGSGTQLSVL.

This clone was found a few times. CDR3 residues: CASSSSTSAYNEQFF. In DNA form, the CDR3 reads TGTGCCAGCAGTTCAAGCACTAGCGCTTACAATGAGCAGTTCTTC. V usage is TRBV27 and J usage is TRBJ2-1; 7 nucleotides line up with TRBD2. Germline CDR1 and CDR2: MNHEY and SMNVEV (reference sequence). The junction had 7 bases not matched to a gene; V was cut back by 4 bases and J by 4 bases. This CDR3 is 15 amino acids long.

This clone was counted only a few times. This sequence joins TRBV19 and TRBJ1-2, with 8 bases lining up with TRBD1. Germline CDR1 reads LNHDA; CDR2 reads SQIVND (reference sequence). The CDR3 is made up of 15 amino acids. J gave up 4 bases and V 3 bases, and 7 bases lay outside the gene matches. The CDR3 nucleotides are TGTGCCAGTAGTATCCCCGGACAGGGAAGCTATGGCTACACCTTC. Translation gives CASSIPGQGSYGYTF. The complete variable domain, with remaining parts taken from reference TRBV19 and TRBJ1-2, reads DGGITQSPKYLFRKEGQNVTLSCEQNLNHDAMYWYRQDPGQGLRLIYYSQIVNDFQKGDIAEGYSVSREKKESFPLTVTSAQKNPTAFYLCASSIPGQGSYGYTFGSGTRLTVV.

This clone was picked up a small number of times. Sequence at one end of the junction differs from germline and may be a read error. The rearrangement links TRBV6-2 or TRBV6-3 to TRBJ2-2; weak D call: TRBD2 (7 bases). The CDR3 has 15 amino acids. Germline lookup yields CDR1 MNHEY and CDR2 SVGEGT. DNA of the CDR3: TGTACCAGCAGTTACGCGGGGGCGAGCACCGGGGGGCTGTTTTTT. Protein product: CTSSYAGASTGGLFF.

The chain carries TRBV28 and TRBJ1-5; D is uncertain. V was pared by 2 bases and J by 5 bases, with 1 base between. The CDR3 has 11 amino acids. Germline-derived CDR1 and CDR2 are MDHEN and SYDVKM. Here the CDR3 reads CASSLDQPQHF. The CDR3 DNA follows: TGTGCCAGCAGTTTAGATCAGCCCCAGCATTTT.